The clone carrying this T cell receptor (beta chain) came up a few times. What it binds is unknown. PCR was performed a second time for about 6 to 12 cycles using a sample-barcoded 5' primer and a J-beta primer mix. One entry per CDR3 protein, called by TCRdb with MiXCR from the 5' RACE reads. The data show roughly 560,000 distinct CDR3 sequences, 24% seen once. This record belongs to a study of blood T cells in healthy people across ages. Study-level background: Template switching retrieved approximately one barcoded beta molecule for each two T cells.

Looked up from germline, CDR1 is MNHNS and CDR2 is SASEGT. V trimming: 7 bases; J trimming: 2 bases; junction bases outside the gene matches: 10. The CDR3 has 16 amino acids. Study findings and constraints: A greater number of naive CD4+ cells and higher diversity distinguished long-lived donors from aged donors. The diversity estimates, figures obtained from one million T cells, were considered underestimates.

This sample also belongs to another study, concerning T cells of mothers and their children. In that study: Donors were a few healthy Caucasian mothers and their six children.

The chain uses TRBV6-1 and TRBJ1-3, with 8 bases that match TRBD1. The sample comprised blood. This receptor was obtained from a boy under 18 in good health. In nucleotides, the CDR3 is TGTGCCAGCAAGGAAGAGCAGGGGGCAGCTGGAAACACCATATATTTT. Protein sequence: CASKEEQGAAGNTIYF.